Below are 29 T cell receptor beta chains sequenced from a single sample in a study of blood T cell repertoires in COVID-19. Sequencing used immunoSEQ multiplex PCR; TCRdb keeps in-frame clones, though not all of them. The data contain 260,000 or so clones, 83% of them seen just once; the ten biggest clones take up approximately 5.4%. Sequencing used peripheral blood. The receptor source for this set is a man of 80 years or more with acute or convalescent COVID-19.

The genes are TRBV15 and TRBJ1-1; 7 bases align to TRBD1. This CDR3 contains 15 residues. V lost 2 bases to trimming and J lost 0 bases; unmatched junction nucleotides: 3. Germline assignment: CDR1 LNHNV and CDR2 YYDKDF (reference sequence). CDR3 residues: CATSRRGGLNTEAFF. The CDR3 nucleotides are TGTGCCACCAGCAGAAGAGGGGGCCTGAACACTGAAGCTTTCTTT.

This clone was picked up a small number of times. V is TRBV7-8 and J is TRBJ2-7; a weak D match, TRBD2 (7 bases). Deletions cut 0 bases from V and 3 bases from J, with 12 bases between. This CDR3 is 15 amino acids long. Per the germline V gene, CDR1 is SGHVS and CDR2 is FQNEAQ. The CDR3 DNA is TGTGCCAGCAGCTTAGCGGGAGGGGGGGTCTACGAGCAGTACTTC. Its protein is CASSLAGGGVYEQYF.

The genes are TRBV18 and TRBJ2-7, with unresolved D. Germline V gene sequence: CDR1 KGHSH, CDR2 LQKENI. Trimming left V 0 bases short and J 4 bases short, with 7 bases between. The CDR3 has 13 residues. This CDR3 reads CASSPPAGYEQYF. The DNA of the CDR3 is TGTGCCAGCTCACCACCGGCAGGATACGAGCAGTACTTC.

The chain is built from TRBV7-9 and TRBJ1-1; D not resolved. CDR3 length equals 14 residues. V lost 1 base, J lost 0 bases, and 6 bases lay in between. Germline loops: CDR1 SEHNR, CDR2 FQNEAQ (reference sequence). CDR3 protein: CASSLVPLNTEAFF. The CDR3 nucleotides are TGTGCCAGCAGCTTAGTCCCTTTGAACACTGAAGCTTTCTTT.

This chain uses TRBV2 with TRBJ1-1; D is possibly TRBD1 (5 bases). CDR1 and CDR2 from the germline V gene are SNHLY and FYNNEI. Trimming stripped 7 bases from V and 1 base from J, with 13 bases between. This CDR3 comprises 14 residues. The CDR3 DNA is TGTGCCAGCAAAAGAGACAGCTCGAACACTGAAGCTTTCTTT. Protein sequence: CASKRDSSNTEAFF.

This chain links TRBV7-9 with TRBJ1-3; D is uncertain. Trimming took off 7 bases at V and 0 bases at J, with 13 bases between the two ends. CDR1 and CDR2 from the germline V gene are SEHNR and FQNEAQ (reference sequence). This CDR3 is 15 amino acids long. DNA of the CDR3: TGTGCCAGCACTGACGGGTCGAGCTCTGGAAACACCATATATTTT. This translates into CASTDGSSSGNTIYF.

The chain is built from TRBV29-1 and TRBJ1-2, with 9 positions matching TRBD1. The length of the CDR3 is 13 residues. Germline trimming cut 3 bases from V and 7 bases from J; bases unmatched to any gene: 6. Germline assignment: CDR1 SQVTM and CDR2 ANQGSEA. The CDR3 sequence: CSVEGTGISGYTF. CDR3 nucleotides: TGCAGCGTTGAGGGGACAGGGATCAGTGGCTACACCTTC.

The chain combines TRBV28 with TRBJ1-3; D gene ambiguous. Germline CDR1 and CDR2: MDHEN and SYDVKM. The CDR3 consists of 11 residues. V dropped 5 bases and J dropped 6 bases, with 5 bases sitting between them. The CDR3 DNA follows: TGTGCCAGCAGTCCAAAAAACACCATATATTTT. It specifies CASSPKNTIYF. Using reference TRBV28 and TRBJ1-3 for the parts outside the CDR3, the full variable domain is DVKVTQSSRYLVKRTGEKVFLECVQDMDHENMFWYRQDPGLGLRLIYFSYDVKMKEKGDIPEGYSVSREKKERFSLILESASTNQTSMYLCASSPKNTIYFGEGSWLTVV.

The chain employs TRBV19 and TRBJ1-2; a possible D gene is TRBD1 (5 bases). The CDR3 loop spans 14 amino acids. Germline CDR1 LNHDA, CDR2 SQIVND (reference sequence). V dropped 7 bases and J dropped 0 bases, with 12 bases sitting between them. CDR3: CASIRGDTNYGYTF. The CDR3 DNA reads TGTGCCAGTATCCGGGGGGATACTAACTATGGCTACACCTTC.

The chain employs TRBV5-8 and TRBJ2-5; TRBD1 is a possible D gene (6 bases). The ends were cut back, 4 bases at V and 2 bases at J, with 12 bases in the middle. The CDR3 has 14 amino acids. The V gene's germline CDR1 is SGHTS and CDR2 YDEGEE. The CDR3 sequence: CASSTRTEQETQYF. The CDR3 DNA is TGTGCCAGCAGCACGCGGACAGAACAAGAGACCCAGTACTTC.

The V call is TRBV4-1, the J call TRBJ1-2, with D hard to call. Looked up from germline, CDR1 is MGHRA and CDR2 is YSYEKL. The length of the CDR3 is 14 residues. Trimming took 1 base from V and 7 from J, leaving 13 bases between them. The CDR3 here is CASSQAERLGGYTF. The CDR3 region has the DNA TGCGCCAGCAGCCAAGCGGAGAGGTTGGGTGGCTACACCTTC.

The chain combines TRBV24-1 with TRBJ2-3; D remains ambiguous. V lost 5 bases and J 3 bases, leaving 5 bases between the germline ends. CDR3 length: 12 residues. The germline CDR1 and CDR2 sequences are KGHDR and SFDVKD. CDR3 sequence (DNA): TGTGCCACCAGTGCCAGGACAGATACGCAGTATTTT. Translated, it gives CATSARTDTQYF.

This clone was recorded only once. The CDR3 region is CASSAAMRELGKNIQYF. CDR3 DNA sequence: TGTGCCAGCAGCGCGGCGATGAGAGAGCTCGGCAAAAACATTCAGTACTTC. The V call is TRBV5-5, the J call TRBJ2-4; D gene unclear. Trimming removed 4 bases from V and 3 bases from J, with 20 bases in between. Germline V gene data show CDR1 as SGHKS and CDR2 as YYEKEE (reference sequence). The length of the CDR3 is 17 residues.

Only one count was recorded for this clone. DNA of the CDR3: TGCAGCGTAATTAGCGGGAGTCGTTTTATTGAGCAGTTCTTC. Protein product: CSVISGSRFIEQFF. V is TRBV29-1 and J is TRBJ2-1, with TRBD2 identical over 9 bases. The CDR3 runs 14 residues. The junction had 12 bases not matched to a gene; V was cut back by 6 bases and J by 9 bases. In germline, CDR1 is SQVTM, CDR2 ANQGSEA.

The chain has TRBV15 and TRBJ2-1; D is possibly TRBD2 (7 bases). This CDR3 is 16 amino acids long. V was pared by 0 bases and J by 4 bases, with 13 bases between. The germline gives CDR1 LNHNV, CDR2 YYDKDF (reference sequence). The CDR3 region has the DNA TGTGCCACCAGCAGAGATTGGCGGGGGCCATACAATGAGCAGTTCTTC. This sequence encodes CATSRDWRGPYNEQFF.

The chain recombines TRBV10-2 with TRBJ2-1, with 8 bases that match TRBD1. Germline lookup yields CDR1 WSHSY and CDR2 SAAADI. Trimming took 6 bases from V and 4 from J; bases not matched to a gene: 8. The CDR3 contains 15 residues. CDR3 DNA: TGCGCCAGCAGCCAGACAGGGGTACTTTACAATGAGCAGTTCTTC. Its protein is CASSQTGVLYNEQFF.

The rearrangement uses TRBV24-1 and TRBJ2-5; 7 bases fit TRBD2. Germline CDR1 is KGHDR and CDR2 is SFDVKD. After removal of 2 bases from V and 5 bases from J, the junction contained 10 bases not matched to a gene. CDR3 length equals 16 residues. The CDR3 DNA follows: TGTGCCACCAGTGATTGGAGCCAGCGGGAAGGGGAGACCCAGTACTTC. Encoded protein: CATSDWSQREGETQYF.

The chain is built from TRBV12-3 or TRBV12-4 and TRBJ2-7; perhaps TRBD1 as D (7 bases). Trimming cost V 11 bases and J 7 bases, with 21 bases left between them. CDR3 length: 13 residues. The CDR3 region is CASGGQVAGEQYF. For the CDR3, the DNA is TGTGCCTCCGGAGGACAGGTGGCGGGGGAGCAGTACTTC.

The V and J genes are TRBV28 and TRBJ1-2; a weak D match, TRBD1 (6 bases). The length of the CDR3 is 13 residues. V was pared by 5 bases and J by 8 bases, with 15 bases between. From germline, CDR1 is MDHEN and CDR2 SYDVKM. The CDR3 reads CASSPGDILGYTF. For the CDR3, the DNA is TGTGCCAGCAGTCCCGGGGACATCCTCGGCTACACCTTC.

The chain carries TRBV7-8 and TRBJ1-6; 7 bases are a match to TRBD1. This CDR3 contains 14 residues. With V trimmed by 5 bases and J by 10 bases, 8 bases remained unmatched. CDR1 is SGHVS and CDR2 is FQNEAQ in the germline V gene. Written as DNA, the CDR3 is TGTGCCAGCAGCCCGGGACAGTCGCGATCACCCCTCCACTTT. It codes for CASSPGQSRSPLHF.

V usage is TRBV19 and J usage is TRBJ2-3; 9 nucleotides align to TRBD1. The V segment lost 5 bases and the J segment 0 bases; nucleotides outside the gene matches: 9. This CDR3 has 17 amino acids. CDR1 LNHDA and CDR2 SQIVND come from the germline V gene (reference sequence). The chain's CDR3 is CASSSLTGGTSTDTQYF. The CDR3 region has the DNA TGTGCCAGTAGTTCGCTGACAGGGGGAACTAGCACAGATACGCAGTATTTT.

The chain uses TRBV11-2 and TRBJ2-5; TRBD2 matches at 10 bases. The length of the CDR3 is 15 residues. Trimming removed 5 bases from V and 1 base from J; junction bases left unmatched: 4. Germline V lookup: CDR1 SGHAT, CDR2 FQNNGV. CDR3 DNA: TGTGCCAGCAGCGTACTAGCGGGGTTCCAAGAGACCCAGTACTTC. Encoded protein: CASSVLAGFQETQYF.

The rearrangement uses TRBV18 and TRBJ2-5; 11 bases match TRBD2. CDR1 and CDR2 from the germline V gene are KGHSH and LQKENI. The CDR3 has 16 amino acids. The trim removed 6 bases at V and 3 bases at J, leaving 9 bases unmatched. In DNA, the CDR3 is TGTGCCAGCTCCGAGACTAGCGGGAAAATAAAAGAGACCCAGTACTTC. Translated: CASSETSGKIKETQYF.

The J gene is TRBJ2-1, the V gene TRBV5-1; D possibly corresponds to TRBD2 (5 bases). Germline loops: CDR1 SGHRS, CDR2 YFSETQ. The V end lost 0 bases, the J end lost 6 bases, and 13 bases lay between the germline ends. This CDR3 spans 15 amino acids. CDR3 amino acids: CASSLVEGNGNEQFF. The CDR3 DNA is TGCGCCAGCAGCTTGGTTGAGGGAAACGGCAATGAGCAGTTCTTC.

The CDR3 DNA sequence: TGTGCCAGCAGCTTCGCCCGGATGGGAGACTACGAGCAGTACTTC. Translating it yields CASSFARMGDYEQYF. The V gene is TRBV7-9, the J gene TRBJ2-7, with D perhaps matching TRBD2 (5 bases). CDR3 length: 15 residues. The V gene's germline CDR1 is SEHNR and CDR2 FQNEAQ (reference sequence). V was pared by 3 bases and J by 3 bases, with 15 bases between.

The chain employs TRBV19 and TRBJ2-6; 7 nucleotides agree with TRBD2. CDR3 length: 18 amino acids. Unmatched junction bases numbered 11, after V lost 6 bases and J lost 0 bases. Per germline, CDR1 LNHDA and CDR2 SQIVND (reference sequence). The chain's CDR3 is CASSPSGGQFSGANVLTF. For the CDR3, the DNA is TGTGCCAGTAGCCCCTCGGGAGGACAATTCTCTGGGGCCAACGTCCTGACTTTC.

This clone appeared a single time. The chain is built from TRBV29-1 and TRBJ2-1; TRBD1 matches 8 bases. The length of the CDR3 is 15 residues. V trimming: 4 bases; J trimming: 7 bases; junction bases outside the gene matches: 12. Germline-derived CDR1 and CDR2 are SQVTM and ANQGSEA. The CDR3 DNA sequence: TGCAGCGTTGGGAGGACAGGGAGCTCTTATAATGAGCAGTTCTTC. It encodes CSVGRTGSSYNEQFF.

The rearrangement joins TRBV7-3 to TRBJ2-7; 13 bases match TRBD2. Germline V gene sequence: CDR1 SGHTA, CDR2 FQGTGA. The CDR3 length is 16 residues. J was trimmed by 3 bases and V by 3 bases; bases with no gene match: 5. The CDR3 sequence is CASSLTSGRLGYEQYF. Here the CDR3 DNA reads TGTGCCAGCAGCTTGACTAGCGGGAGGTTGGGCTACGAGCAGTACTTC. Filled out from reference TRBV7-3 and TRBJ2-7, the complete variable domain reads GAGVSQTPSNKVTEKGKYVELRCDPISGHTALYWYRQSLGQGPEFLIYFQGTGAADDSGLPNDRFFAVRPEGSVSTLKIQRTERGDSAVYLCASSLTSGRLGYEQYFGPGTRLTVT.

The chain couples TRBV7-2 to TRBJ2-3; weak D call: TRBD1 (6 bases). In germline, CDR1 is SGHTA, CDR2 FQGNSA. The CDR3 is 16 residues long. V lost 5 bases, J lost 0 bases, and 15 bases lay in between. The CDR3 nucleotides read TGTGCCAGCAGCAGTTCTGGGACACTCAGCACAGATACGCAGTATTTT. Protein: CASSSSGTLSTDTQYF.